This T cell receptor (beta chain) comes out of a study of CD8+CD57+ T cells in acquired aplastic anemia (dated by TCRdb to the late 2010s). Regarding the study in general: DNA extracted from sorted CD4+ and CD8+ cells had a mean of approximately 3 ug, with a range of roughly 0.2 to 27.4 ug. CD8+CD57+ expansion was defined as a frequency above the mean frequency observed in healthy subjects.

Expansion of CD8+CD57+ cells had been shown by flow cytometry in the patients chosen for sequencing. Every patient had a diagnosis of severe acquired aplastic anemia based on International Study of Aplastic Anemia and Agranulocytosis and Camitta criteria. At the time blood was sampled, none of the patients had received any therapy. TCR repertoires of sorted CD4+ and CD8+ blood T cells from severe aplastic anemia patients and healthy subjects were deep-sequenced in the study. Patients were enrolled in the USA under clinicaltrials.gov protocols 00001620, 01623167, 00001397, 00071045, 00081523 and 00961064. Ficoll-Paque density gradient centrifugation was used to isolate peripheral blood mononuclear cells. Before DNA extraction, CD4+ and CD8+ T cells were sorted with FACS or magnetic beads. TCR beta VDJ combination and CDR3 sequence profiling used genomic DNA as the template. An Illumina HiSeq 2000 was the platform used for TCR repertoire sequencing. For the original study's pipeline: TRBV/TRBJ rearrangement plots, CDR3 size and DJ length profiles, and Simpson's diversity index were used to assess repertoires. Whichever DNA sequence was most abundant in the deep sequencing data was defined as the immunodominant clone. CDR3 amino acid sequences were checked for sharing between subjects and were compared against published repertoires and the VDJdb database. The public sequencing data were trimmed at Q25 with fastp and processed into clonotypes with MiXCR by TCRdb, which kept only in-frame beta chains. CDR3 protein duplicates are merged, each entry listing the most common genes and DNA. Clone size and V and J calls follow TCRdb, not the original study. The sample table shows about 98,000 distinct CDR3 sequences, and about 66% are seen once. The ten largest clones represent approximately 65% of the sample.

Taken from the germline V gene (reference sequence), the CDR1 and CDR2 loops are LNHNV and YYDKDF. Measured from the cysteine to the phenylalanine, the CDR3 is 14 residues long. Just CDR3 DNA is preserved here, 42 bases in frame from base 1. V gives up 6 bases and J gives up 2 bases, and the segment between their germline ends measures 13 bases. Overall study results and their limits: CD8+ Simpson's diversity did not differ significantly between patients and healthy controls (P=0.060). Some 27 CD8+ CDR3 sequences were found in both patients and controls but appeared to be highly expressed in patients and within the immunodominant clones of the patients.

On this clonotype itself: It has no known antigen specificity. Per-base quality was not reported, and no clone a single base away is much larger than it.

In this chain, TRBV15 is recombined with TRBJ1-2; the D gene cannot be resolved reliably. Sequencing input: sorted CD4+, CD8+, or CD8+CD57+ T cells (not recorded which) from PBMCs. This TCR was recovered from a human donor with aplastic anemia. The CDR3 protein: CATRTRGGNYGYTF. The DNA reads as follows: TGTGCCACCAGAACCCGGGGAGGGAACTATGGCTACACCTTC.